The 2 T cell receptor beta chains below all came from one sample that was sequenced in a study of blood T cell repertoires in COVID-19. The table came from immunoSEQ multiplex PCR; TCRdb's copy has only in-frame clones and leaves some out. This table holds 300,000 to 400,000 clones, almost 90% found once. The specimen sequenced was peripheral blood. These receptors were obtained from a woman aged 70-85 years with COVID-19, enrolled during active disease.

This chain links TRBV28 with TRBJ1-5; a weak D match, TRBD1 (5 bases). The CDR3 is 14 amino acids. Trimming left V 2 bases short and J 7 bases short, with 12 bases between. CDR1 and CDR2 from the germline V gene are MDHEN and SYDVKM. Here the CDR3 DNA reads TGTGCCAGCAGTTTAAGGCAGGGATCACAGCCCCAGCATTTT. Translated, it gives CASSLRQGSQPQHF.

The rearrangement uses TRBV6-5 and TRBJ1-1, with 8 bases that match TRBD1. V was clipped by 6 bases and J by 4 bases; unmatched bases: 7. Germline assignment: CDR1 MNHEY and CDR2 SVGAGI. The CDR3 covers 14 residues. CDR3 coding DNA: TGTGCCAGCAGACGACAGGGGCTCTCCACTGAAGCTTTCTTT. Residues: CASRRQGLSTEAFF.